The source of this TCR beta chain is a study of post-analysis software for immune sequencing data. In the study overall: There were relapsing-remitting, secondary progressive and progressive-relapsing multiple sclerosis among the disease courses included. The study's findings and limits: Pronounced co-clustering by F measure was evident among identically batched samples. About 5 TRBV segments were more frequent in patients than controls; TRBV5-6, TRBV5-1 and TRBV20-1 belonged to this group. Relative to controls, patients with multiple sclerosis showed significantly lower normalized Chao1 diversity.

Germline trimming cut 3 bases from V and 9 bases from J; bases unmatched to any gene: 9. The CDR3 runs to 15 residues. Germline loops: CDR1 MDHEN, CDR2 SYDVKM. TCR beta cDNA libraries included unique molecular identifiers. Some 500,000 cDNA molecules were recovered from an input of 1 to 10 million T cells. TCRdb passed the PCR reads through MiXCR, listing each CDR3 protein once. Among approximately 730,000 distinct CDR3 sequences listed, more than 45% were seen once. Turning to this clonotype: What it binds is not known.

V and J are TRBV28 and TRBJ2-1, with TRBD1 matching 9 bases. Material for sequencing was blood. This sequence was found in a girl aged 5-17 years with multiple sclerosis. CDR3 in amino acids: CASSFRTGGAGEQFF. The CDR3 coding sequence is TGTGCCAGCAGTTTTCGAACAGGGGGCGCGGGTGAGCAGTTCTTC.